The TCR beta chain under discussion was sequenced for a study of T cells in Graves' hyperthyroidism and ophthalmopathy. Amplification targeted TCR beta CDR3 regions from RNA transcripts. With the HTBI primer set, the TCR CDR3 went through a first round of RT-PCR. From the multiplex PCR reads, TCRdb called clonotypes with MiXCR, one entry per CDR3 protein. This sample has 450,000 to 500,000 distinct CDR3 sequences, with roughly 22% found just once. The receptor's source is a woman in her sixties or seventies with Graves' ophthalmopathy. Sequenced material: blood.

CDR3 sequence: CASSSFYNTGELFF. The CDR3 DNA is TGTGCCAGCAGTTCCTTCTATAACACCGGGGAGCTGTTTTTT. This chain links TRBV27 with TRBJ2-2; no clear D gene. Germline CDR1 and CDR2: MNHEY and SMNVEV (reference sequence). This CDR3 spans 14 amino acids. The V end lost 4 bases, the J end lost 2 bases, and 8 bases lay between the germline ends.